This entry is about one TCR beta chain. What it recognizes is unknown. Data came from immunoSEQ multiplex PCR; TCRdb stores just in-frame clones and leaves some out. The sample has under 1,900,000 clones; approximately 98.5% are singletons. The data stem from a study of shared clonotypes between healthy human individuals. Each donor was a Caucasian adult residing in Nashville, Tennessee. CD45RA-negative memory and CD45RA+ naive subsets were split from the CD4+ cells. Germline V gene sequence: CDR1 MNHEY, CDR2 SMNVEV (reference sequence). V was pared by 5 bases and J by 6 bases, with 12 bases of the junction left unmatched. This CDR3 has 16 residues. Study results and caveats: Non-shared clonotypes showed lower generation probabilities than clonotypes common to all four donors.

This sequence joins TRBV27 and TRBJ2-1, with TRBD2 matching over 8 bases. The material sequenced was naive CD4+ T cells sorted from blood. Subset here: CD45RA+ positively selected. The TCR originated in a man in his thirties or forties in good health. CDR3 sequence: CASSTAGTRFGNEQFF. CDR3 DNA: TGTGCCAGCAGTACAGCCGGGACTAGATTCGGCAATGAGCAGTTCTTC.